The 14 T cell receptor beta chains presented below share a single source sample, sequenced in a study of tumor-infiltrating lymphocytes in primary liver carcinoma. Priming with a constant-region primer yielded TCR beta cDNA from 400 to 550 ng total RNA. Investigators got TCR beta libraries out of three nested multiplex PCR rounds, done with slightly modified ARM-PCR. The opening two PCR rounds, 10 cycles each, paired TRBV1-TRBV30 forward primers with a C-beta reverse primer. TCRdb independently ran MiXCR on the multiplex PCR reads; one entry per CDR3 protein. This table has 45,000 or so distinct CDR3 sequences, 73% appearing once. Unsorted bulk tissue, roughly 19-33 mg of it, served as the source for co-extraction of RNA and DNA. Sequencing was done on a sample of liver tumor tissue from sampling region 2. Subset indicated: tumor region T2, inferior pole. Source of these receptors: a man between 35 and 55 years old with primary liver carcinoma and hepatitis B virus infection.

On this clonotype itself: One end of the junction varies from germline; a read error may be responsible. The chain joins TRBV12-3 or TRBV12-4 to TRBJ2-5, with 7 nucleotides matching TRBD2. The CDR3 length is 14 residues. The CDR3 spells CASSDGRGEEIQYF. Written as DNA, the CDR3 is TGTGCCAGCAGCGACGGACGGGGGGAAGAGATCCAGTACTTC.

The V call is TRBV29-1, the J call TRBJ1-1; no reliable D call. The CDR3 covers 14 residues. V was clipped by 3 bases and J by 3 bases, with 14 bases between them. Germline V gene lookup returns CDR1 SQVTM and CDR2 ANQGSEA. The CDR3 protein is CSVDTVGSYTEAFF. The CDR3 DNA reads TGCAGCGTTGATACGGTAGGGAGTTACACTGAAGCTTTCTTT.

As to this clonotype: At one end the junction does not follow the germline gene, possibly because of a read error. CDR3 sequence (DNA): TGTACCAGCAGCTTGATAGGACTAGCTGGCCCCTACAATGTGCAGTTCTTC. Translated: CTSSLIGLAGPYNVQFF. The V and J genes are TRBV11-2 and TRBJ2-1; the match to TRBD2 covers 8 bases. The germline CDR1 and CDR2 sequences are SGHAT and FQNNGV. The CDR3 spans 17 residues.

The sample holds a few counts of this clonotype. Since a much larger clone is just one base distant, this may be a read error. The chain joins TRBV5-1 to TRBJ2-7; tentative D call: TRBD2 (5 bases). The CDR3 loop spans 13 amino acids. Deletions cut 6 bases from V and 0 bases from J, with 10 bases between. Germline CDR1 and CDR2: SGHRS and YFSETQ. CDR3 protein: CASKEVSSYEQYF. In DNA form, the CDR3 reads TGCGCCAGCAAGGAGGTCTCCTCCTACGAGCAGTACTTC.

This chain joins TRBV6-1 and TRBJ2-7; D might be TRBD2 (5 bases). Germline V lookup: CDR1 MNHNS, CDR2 SASEGT. The CDR3 is 14 residues long. Written as DNA, the CDR3 is TGTGTTAGCAGTGTACAGCGGAGATCCTACGAGCAGTACTTC. This gives the protein CVSSVQRRSYEQYF.

In its sample, this clonotype was seen many times. A much larger clonotype is one base distant, so this may be a read error. CDR3 residues: CVTRDTGQNTEAFF. Written as DNA, the CDR3 is TGTGTCACCCGAGATACCGGACAGAACACTGAAGCTTTCTTT. This chain uses TRBV24-1 with TRBJ1-1, with D possibly matching TRBD1 (5 bases). The CDR3 extends over 14 amino acids. Germline values: CDR1 KGHDR, CDR2 SFDVKD.

Of note for this clonotype: Mismatch with germline at one junction end may stem from a read error. This rearrangement joins TRBV11-2 to TRBJ2-1; tentatively, D is TRBD2 (5 bases). CDR3 size: 14 residues. Germline loops: CDR1 SGHAT, CDR2 FQNNGV. The CDR3 here is CASSLPGFDDDQFF. DNA for the CDR3: TGTGCCAGCAGCTTGCCGGGGTTCGACGATGACCAGTTCTTC.

Ten or more counts support this clonotype. The V and J genes are TRBV7-9 and TRBJ2-6; 8 bases map to TRBD1. There are 17 residues in the CDR3. V was clipped by 0 bases and J by 2 bases; unmatched bases: 3. The germline V gene has CDR1 SEHNR and CDR2 FQNEAQ (reference sequence). The CDR3 nucleotides read TGTGCCAGCAGCTTAGCGACAGGGGCCCCTGGGGCCAACGTCCTGACTTTC. Protein: CASSLATGAPGANVLTF. The complete variable domain, with remaining parts taken from reference TRBV7-9 and TRBJ2-6, reads DTGVSQNPRHKITKRGQNVTFRCDPISEHNRLYWYRQTLGQGPEFLTYFQNEAQLEKSRLLSDRFSAERPKGSFSTLEIQRTEQGDSAMYLCASSLATGAPGANVLTFGAGSRLTVL.

As concerns this clonotype: The junction departs from germline at one end; a sequencing error may be responsible. V and J are TRBV6-2 or TRBV6-3 and TRBJ1-5, with D unclear. The CDR3 contains 15 residues. CDR1 MNHEY and CDR2 SVGEGT come from the germline V gene. The CDR3 DNA reads TGTGCTAGCAGTTACTCGGGTGGGGAGTTTCAGCCCCAGCATTTT. It is translated as CASSYSGGEFQPQHF.

The rearrangement links TRBV20-1 to TRBJ2-7; no firm D call. The CDR3 totals 14 residues. Germline assignment: CDR1 DFQATT and CDR2 SNEGSKA (reference sequence). Deletions cut 0 bases from V and 0 bases from J, with 9 bases between. The CDR3 region has the DNA TGCAGTGCTAGAGAGGGTAGCAGCTCCTACGAGCAGTACTTC. This sequence encodes CSAREGSSSYEQYF.

About this clonotype: A single base separates this from a much larger clone, so it may be a read error. The gene calls are TRBV28 and TRBJ1-2; a possible D gene is TRBD1 (5 bases). Looked up from germline, CDR1 is MDHEN and CDR2 is SYDVKM. The length of the CDR3 is 13 residues. Trimming removed 6 bases from V and 10 bases from J, with 18 bases in between. CDR3: CASSSRDGNDYTF. CDR3 DNA sequence: TGTGCCAGCAGCTCCAGGGACGGGAATGACTACACCTTC.

The chain recombines TRBV20-1 with TRBJ2-7, with D hard to call. Germline V CDR1 and CDR2: DFQATT, SNEGSKA (reference sequence). The CDR3 loop spans 11 amino acids. V lost 2 bases and J lost 3, with 5 bases in between. CDR3 sequence: CSARSNYEQYF. The CDR3 DNA follows: TGCAGTGCTAGAAGCAACTACGAGCAGTACTTC.

The chain couples TRBV11-2 to TRBJ2-7; no clear D gene. Germline CDR1 and CDR2: SGHAT and FQNNGV. This CDR3 has 14 amino acids. The V and J ends lost 7 bases and 0 bases respectively, with 13 bases between them. The CDR3 coding sequence is TGTGCCAGCATCTCTAGAAGGAACTCCTACGAGCAGTACTTC. This sequence encodes CASISRRNSYEQYF. The whole variable domain, remainder taken from reference TRBV11-2 and TRBJ2-7, is EAGVAQSPRYKIIEKRQSVAFWCNPISGHATLYWYQQILGQGPKLLIQFQNNGVVDDSQLPKDRFSAERLKGVDSTLKIQPAKLEDSAVYLCASISRRNSYEQYFGPGTRLTVT.

For this clonotype: A much larger clone lies a single base off, so this may be a read error. V gene TRBV15 combines with J gene TRBJ1-5, with D maybe TRBD1 (5 bases). CDR1 LNHNV and CDR2 YYDKDF come from the germline V gene (reference sequence). The CDR3 is made up of 12 amino acids. Written as DNA, the CDR3 is TGTACCACCAGCATGGGGGATCAGCCCCAGCATTTT. Its protein product is CTTSMGDQPQHF.